This TCR beta chain is drawn from a study of breast tumors, draining lymph nodes, adjacent tissues. TCRdb itself ran the multiplex PCR reads through MiXCR, one entry per CDR3 protein. The sample lists nearly 200,000 distinct CDR3 sequences, 31% seen once, with 4% to 5.5% in the top ten. Germline V lookup: CDR1 SGHVT, CDR2 SQSDAQ. V was clipped by 5 bases and J by 5 bases, with 16 bases between them. The CDR3 sequence is 15 residues long. There are many counts of this clonotype. Samples came from axillary lymph nodes draining the breast cancer. The TCR was taken from a female donor with breast cancer. Some clones in this sample may be carry-over from other donors' samples. Sequencing used axillary lymph node tissue. V usage is TRBV7-4 and J usage is TRBJ2-4, with D tentatively TRBD1 (6 bases). CDR3: CASSPHRDIENIQYF. The CDR3 DNA is TGTGCCAGCAGCCCACACCGGGACATTGAAAACATTCAGTACTTC.